This is a list of T cell receptor beta chains from one sample in a study of patients and donors after allogeneic stem cell transplantation. TCRdb redid the calling of the RT-PCR reads with MiXCR, one entry per CDR3 protein. The sample includes about 960,000 distinct CDR3 sequences, more than 15% seen only once; the top ten take 6%. Sequences were obtained from blood, either unsorted or a sorted T cell fraction (not recorded which). These receptors were obtained from a human donor who was either an allogeneic HSCT recipient or a stem cell or donor lymphocyte infusion donor (not recorded which). It is not recorded whose cells these are; they may come from a transplant donor. Both conserved end residues are part of each CDR3. The order of the fields is J gene, clone size, D gene, V gene, CDR3 DNA, CDR3 protein. D genes are given only for firm matches. Expanded clones get a size class; other rows say once, few or many, or leave the size out.

TRBJ2-1 - - TRBV29-1 TGCAGCGCTACCGGGATTACGCAGTTCTTC CSATGITQFF
TRBJ1-3 - - TRBV2 TGTGCCAGCAGCAACGGAAACACCATATATTTT CASSNGNTIYF
TRBJ2-1 few - TRBV12-3/TRBV12-4 TGTGCCAGCAGCCCCATGGGGGGGGCCGGTCATGAGCAGTTCTTC CASSPMGGAGHEQFF
TRBJ2-3 few - TRBV5-1 TGCGCCAGCAGCCCCGTCCCCACTGGCACAGATACGCAGTATTTT CASSPVPTGTDTQYF
TRBJ1-3 few - TRBV25-1 TGTGCCAGCAGGGAAAGTGGGACTTACTCTGGAAACACCATATATTTT CASRESGTYSGNTIYF
TRBJ1-4 - - TRBV20-1 TGCAGTGCTAGGGATCCTTCCCGGGCCGAAAAACTGTTTTTT CSARDPSRAEKLFF
TRBJ2-3 - - TRBV11-2 TGTGCCAGCAGCTTAGGATACCGGGGAACTTGGGATACGCAGTATTTT CASSLGYRGTWDTQYF
TRBJ2-1 - TRBD2 TRBV7-6 TGTGCCAGCAGCTTAGGCTCCGGGACTAGCGGGACTTTGCAGTTCTTC CASSLGSGTSGTLQFF
TRBJ2-2 few - TRBV24-1 TGTGCCACCAGTGCCCTTAGAGACGGGGAGCTGTTTTTT CATSALRDGELFF
TRBJ2-2 - - TRBV20-1 TGCAGTGCTAGAGAGGGCACGAACACCGGGGAGCTGTTTTTT CSAREGTNTGELFF
TRBJ1-5 few - TRBV20-1 TGCAGTGCTAGAGATGGGACACACGGCAATCAGCCCCAGCATTTT CSARDGTHGNQPQHF
TRBJ2-2 - - TRBV2 TGTGCCAGCAGTGATGCCCGAACTCTCACCGGGGAGCTGTTTTTT CASSDARTLTGELFF
TRBJ2-2 few - TRBV10-3 TGTGCCATCACCCCTTGGGCGAACACCGGGGAGCTGTTTTTT CAITPWANTGELFF
TRBJ1-1 few - TRBV4-2 TGTGCCAGCAGCCAAGAGGCGGAAGGGGCCGACACTGAAGCTTTCTTT CASSQEAEGADTEAFF
TRBJ2-7 many TRBD2 TRBV12-3/TRBV12-4 TGTGCCAGCAGTCCGGGAGGTAGAGACTACGAGCAGTACTTC CASSPGGRDYEQYF
TRBJ2-7 once - TRBV19 TGTGCCAGTAACCCGGGACGCCAATACGAGCAGTACTTC CASNPGRQYEQYF
TRBJ2-7 - TRBD1 TRBV14 TGTGCCAGCAGCCCAGCGACAGGGGGAGGGTACGAGCAGTACTTC CASSPATGGGYEQYF
TRBJ2-7 - TRBD2 TRBV5-5 TGTGCCTCCGGCGGGGGGAGCGAGCAGTACTTC CASGGGSEQYF
TRBJ2-1 few - TRBV20-1 TGCAGTGCTAGAGATCGCTTGTGGGGGCAGTTCTTC CSARDRLWGQFF
TRBJ2-2 - TRBD2 TRBV20-1 TGCAGTGCTAGAGCTAGCGGGAGGGCTTCCGGGGAGCTGTTTTTT CSARASGRASGELFF